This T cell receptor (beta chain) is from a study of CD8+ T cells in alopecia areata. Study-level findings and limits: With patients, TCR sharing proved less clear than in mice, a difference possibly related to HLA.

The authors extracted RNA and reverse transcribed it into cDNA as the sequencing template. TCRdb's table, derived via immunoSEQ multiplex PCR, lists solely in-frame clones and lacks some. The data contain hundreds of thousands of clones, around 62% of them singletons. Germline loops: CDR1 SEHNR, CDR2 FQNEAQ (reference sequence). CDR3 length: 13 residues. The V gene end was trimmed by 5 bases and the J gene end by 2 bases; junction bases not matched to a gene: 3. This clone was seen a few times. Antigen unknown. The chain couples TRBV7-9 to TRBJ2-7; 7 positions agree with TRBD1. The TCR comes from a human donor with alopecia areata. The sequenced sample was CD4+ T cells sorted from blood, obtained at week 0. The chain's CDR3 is CASSTGTAYEQYF. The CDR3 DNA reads TGTGCCAGCAGCACCGGGACAGCCTACGAGCAGTACTTC.